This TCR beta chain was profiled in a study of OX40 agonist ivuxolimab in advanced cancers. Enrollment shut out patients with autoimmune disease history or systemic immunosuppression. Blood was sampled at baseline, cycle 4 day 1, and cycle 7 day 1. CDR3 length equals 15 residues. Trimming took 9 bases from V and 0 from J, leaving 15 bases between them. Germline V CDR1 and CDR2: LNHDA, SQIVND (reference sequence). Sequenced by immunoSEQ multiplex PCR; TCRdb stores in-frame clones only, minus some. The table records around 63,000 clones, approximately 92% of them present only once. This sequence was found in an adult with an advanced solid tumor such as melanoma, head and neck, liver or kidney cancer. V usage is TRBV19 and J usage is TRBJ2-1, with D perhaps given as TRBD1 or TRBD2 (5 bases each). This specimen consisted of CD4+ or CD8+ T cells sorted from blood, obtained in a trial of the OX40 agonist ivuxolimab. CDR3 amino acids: CASRDQSNSYNEQFF. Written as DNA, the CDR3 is TGTGCCAGCCGGGACCAGTCAAACTCCTACAATGAGCAGTTCTTC.